A single sample is the source of the 9 T cell receptor beta chains below, sequenced in a study of early T cells in non-severe SARS-CoV-2 infection. Using its own MiXCR run on the 5' RACE reads, TCRdb lists one record per CDR3 protein. The sample yields some 61,000 distinct CDR3 sequences, roughly 8.8% seen once. The material sequenced was whole blood. Receptors were obtained from an adult who was a healthcare worker with PCR-confirmed SARS-CoV-2 infection or an uninfected control (not recorded which).

This clonotype has a handful of counts. CDR3 loop: CASRFLTTGQINEQFF. CDR3 DNA sequence: TGTGCCAGCAGATTTCTTACCACGGGACAAATTAATGAGCAGTTCTTC. The genes are TRBV6-1 and TRBJ2-1; TRBD1 might be the D (6 bases). There are 16 residues in the CDR3. The germline V gene encodes CDR1 MNHNS and CDR2 SASEGT. V was cut by 6 bases and J by 7 bases, with 22 bases left in between.

The chain couples TRBV7-9 to TRBJ1-5, with D hard to call. The length of the CDR3 is 13 residues. Trimming pared 1 base from V and 6 bases from J, leaving 7 bases between. The germline V gene encodes CDR1 SEHNR and CDR2 FQNEAQ (reference sequence). CDR3 coding DNA: TGTGCCAGCAGCTTAGAAGGGTTTCAGCCCCAGCATTTT. Its protein product is CASSLEGFQPQHF.

This clonotype occurred a few times. J is TRBJ2-3 and V is TRBV5-1; the D gene is possibly TRBD1 (6 bases). This CDR3 is built from 12 residues. V was cut by 4 bases and J by 7 bases, with 10 bases left in between. Germline-derived CDR1 and CDR2 are SGHRS and YFSETQ. The CDR3 sequence: CASSRDTNTQYF. The CDR3 DNA follows: TGCGCCAGCAGCCGGGACACCAATACGCAGTATTTT.

This rearrangement joins TRBV10-3 to TRBJ1-2; the D gene is possibly TRBD1 (6 bases). Germline CDR1 is ENHRY and CDR2 is SYGVKD. V shed 5 bases and J shed 8 bases, with 12 bases lying between them. This CDR3 comprises 12 residues. The CDR3 is CAISNLDRGYTF. DNA for the CDR3: TGTGCCATCAGTAACCTAGACAGGGGCTACACCTTC.

This chain links TRBV7-9 with TRBJ1-4; 8 nucleotides match TRBD1. Trimming at V came to 8 bases and at J to 8 bases, leaving 7 bases not matched to a gene. CDR3 length: 13 residues. In germline, CDR1 is SEHNR, CDR2 FQNEAQ (reference sequence). Here the CDR3 DNA reads TGTGCCAGCGGTATCAGGGGGCAAGAAAAACTGTTTTTT. It is translated as CASGIRGQEKLFF.

The rearrangement joins TRBV30 to TRBJ1-1; D is uncertain. The CDR3 is 13 residues long. V lost 3 bases and J 0 bases, leaving 8 bases between the germline ends. Germline V gives CDR1 GTSNPN, CDR2 SVGIG (reference sequence). CDR3 in amino acids: CAWRQRMNTEAFF. DNA for the CDR3: TGTGCCTGGAGGCAAAGAATGAACACTGAAGCTTTCTTT.

V usage is TRBV20-1 and J usage is TRBJ2-3, with TRBD1 matching 7 bases. The germline V gene encodes CDR1 DFQATT and CDR2 SNEGSKA (reference sequence). V lost 4 bases, J lost 10 bases, and 20 bases stayed unmatched. The CDR3 extends over 16 amino acids. CDR3 DNA sequence: TGCAGTGCTACTGAAGGTGGGACAGTCGAACTCGATTCGCAGTATTTT. This encodes CSATEGGTVELDSQYF.

This clonotype was observed many times. The chain links TRBV2 to TRBJ1-6; 8 bases map to TRBD1. CDR3 length: 13 residues. Per the germline V gene, CDR1 is SNHLY and CDR2 is FYNNEI. V trimming: 7 bases; J trimming: 6 bases; junction bases outside the gene matches: 2. The CDR3 nucleotides are TGTGCCAGCACCAGGGGGCGTAATTCACCCCTCCACTTT. Its protein is CASTRGRNSPLHF.

V is TRBV18 and J is TRBJ1-1; D perhaps matches TRBD1 (6 bases). V lost 6 bases, J lost 1 base, and 12 bases lay in between. Per the germline V gene, CDR1 is KGHSH and CDR2 is LQKENI. The CDR3 extends over 14 amino acids. CDR3 nucleotides: TGTGCCAGCTCCCTGAAGGGGGGGAACACTGAAGCTTTCTTT. This codes for CASSLKGGNTEAFF.